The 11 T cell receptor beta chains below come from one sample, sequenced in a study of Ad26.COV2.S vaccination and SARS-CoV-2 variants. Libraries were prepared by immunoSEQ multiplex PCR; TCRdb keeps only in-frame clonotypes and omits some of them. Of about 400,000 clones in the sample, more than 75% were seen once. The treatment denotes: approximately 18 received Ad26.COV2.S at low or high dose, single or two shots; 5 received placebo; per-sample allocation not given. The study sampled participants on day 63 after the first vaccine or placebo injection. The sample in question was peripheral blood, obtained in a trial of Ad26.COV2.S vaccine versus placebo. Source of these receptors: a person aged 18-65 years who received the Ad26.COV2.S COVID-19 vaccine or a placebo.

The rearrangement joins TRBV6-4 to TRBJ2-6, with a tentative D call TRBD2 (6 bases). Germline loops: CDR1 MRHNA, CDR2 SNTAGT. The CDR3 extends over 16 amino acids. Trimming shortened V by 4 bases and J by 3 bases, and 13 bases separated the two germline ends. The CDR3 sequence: CASSAPYGGGANVLTF. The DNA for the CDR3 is TGTGCCAGCAGTGCTCCGTACGGGGGTGGGGCCAACGTCCTGACTTTC.

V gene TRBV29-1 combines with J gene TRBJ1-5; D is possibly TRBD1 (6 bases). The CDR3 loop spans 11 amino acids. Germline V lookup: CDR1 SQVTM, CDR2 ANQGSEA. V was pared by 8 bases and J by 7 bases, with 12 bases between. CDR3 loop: CSSGGRQPQHF. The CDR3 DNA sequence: TGCAGCTCCGGGGGGCGACAGCCCCAGCATTTT.

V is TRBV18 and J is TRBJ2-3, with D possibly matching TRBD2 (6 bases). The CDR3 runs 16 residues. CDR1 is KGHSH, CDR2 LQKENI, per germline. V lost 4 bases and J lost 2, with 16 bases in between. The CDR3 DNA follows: TGTGCCAGCTCACGAACGACGACGGGGGTCACAGATACGCAGTATTTT. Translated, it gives CASSRTTTGVTDTQYF.

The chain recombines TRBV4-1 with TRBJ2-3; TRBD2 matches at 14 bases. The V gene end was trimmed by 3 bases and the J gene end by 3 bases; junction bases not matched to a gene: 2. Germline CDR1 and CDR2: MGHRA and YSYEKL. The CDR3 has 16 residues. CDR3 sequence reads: CASSQGTSGGTDTQYF. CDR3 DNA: TGCGCCAGCAGCCAGGGGACTAGCGGGGGTACAGATACGCAGTATTTT.

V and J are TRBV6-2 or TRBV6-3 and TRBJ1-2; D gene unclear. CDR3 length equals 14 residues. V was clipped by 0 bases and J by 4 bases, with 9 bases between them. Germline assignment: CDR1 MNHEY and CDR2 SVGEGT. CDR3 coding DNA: TGTGCCAGCAGTTACTCGGAACAGCGCTATGGCTACACCTTC. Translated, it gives CASSYSEQRYGYTF.

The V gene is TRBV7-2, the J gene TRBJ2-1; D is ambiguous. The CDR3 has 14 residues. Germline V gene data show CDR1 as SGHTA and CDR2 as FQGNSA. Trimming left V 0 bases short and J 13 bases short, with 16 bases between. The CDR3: CASSLAARQALQFF. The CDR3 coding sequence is TGTGCCAGCAGCTTAGCAGCGCGGCAGGCGCTTCAGTTCTTC.

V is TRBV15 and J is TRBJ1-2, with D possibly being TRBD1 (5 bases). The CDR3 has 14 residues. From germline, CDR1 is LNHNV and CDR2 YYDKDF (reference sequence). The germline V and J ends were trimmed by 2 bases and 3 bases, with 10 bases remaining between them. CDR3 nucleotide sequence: TGTGCCACCAGCAGATTGGGACGGGACTATGGCTACACCTTC. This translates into CATSRLGRDYGYTF.

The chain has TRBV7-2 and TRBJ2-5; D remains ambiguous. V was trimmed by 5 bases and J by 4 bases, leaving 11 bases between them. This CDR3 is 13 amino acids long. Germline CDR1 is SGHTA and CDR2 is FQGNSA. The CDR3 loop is CASSVKGGETQYF. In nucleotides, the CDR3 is TGTGCCAGCAGCGTAAAAGGTGGAGAGACCCAGTACTTC.

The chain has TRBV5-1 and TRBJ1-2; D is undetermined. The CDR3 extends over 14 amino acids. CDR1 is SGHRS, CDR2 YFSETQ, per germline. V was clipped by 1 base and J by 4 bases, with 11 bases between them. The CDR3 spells CASSLPQEAYGYTF. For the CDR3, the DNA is TGCGCCAGCAGCTTGCCCCAGGAGGCCTATGGCTACACCTTC. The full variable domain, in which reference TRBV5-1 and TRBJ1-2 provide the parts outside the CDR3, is KAGVTQTPRYLIKTRGQQVTLSCSPISGHRSVSWYQQTPGQGLQFLFEYFSETQRNKGNFPGRFSGRQFSNSRSEMNVSTLELGDSALYLCASSLPQEAYGYTFGSGTRLTVV.

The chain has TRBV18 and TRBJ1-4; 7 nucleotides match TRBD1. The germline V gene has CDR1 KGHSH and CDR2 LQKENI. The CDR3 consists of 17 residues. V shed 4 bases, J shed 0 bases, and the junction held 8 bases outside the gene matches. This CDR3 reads CASSLMTGPATNEKLFF. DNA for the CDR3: TGTGCCAGCTCACTGATGACAGGGCCTGCAACTAATGAAAAACTGTTTTTT.

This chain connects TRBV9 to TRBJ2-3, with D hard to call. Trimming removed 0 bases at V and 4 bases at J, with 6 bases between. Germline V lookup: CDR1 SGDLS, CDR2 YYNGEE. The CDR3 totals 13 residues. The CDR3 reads CASSVAAADTQYF. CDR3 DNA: TGTGCCAGCAGCGTAGCGGCGGCAGATACGCAGTATTTT.